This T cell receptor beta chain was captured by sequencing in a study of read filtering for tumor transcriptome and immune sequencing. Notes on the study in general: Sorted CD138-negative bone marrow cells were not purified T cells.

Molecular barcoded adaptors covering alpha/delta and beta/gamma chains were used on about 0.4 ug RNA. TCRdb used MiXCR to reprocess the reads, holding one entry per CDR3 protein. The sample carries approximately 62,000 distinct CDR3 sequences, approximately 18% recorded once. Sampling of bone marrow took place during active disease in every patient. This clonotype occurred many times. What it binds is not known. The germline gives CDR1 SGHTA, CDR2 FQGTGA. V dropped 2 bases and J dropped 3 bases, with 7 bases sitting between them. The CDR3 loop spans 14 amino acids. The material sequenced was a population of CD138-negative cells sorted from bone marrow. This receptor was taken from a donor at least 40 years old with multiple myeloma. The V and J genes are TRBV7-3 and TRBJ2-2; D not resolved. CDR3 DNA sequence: TGTGCCAGCAGCTTAGTTGGGGACACCGGGGAGCTGTTTTTT. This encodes CASSLVGDTGELFF.